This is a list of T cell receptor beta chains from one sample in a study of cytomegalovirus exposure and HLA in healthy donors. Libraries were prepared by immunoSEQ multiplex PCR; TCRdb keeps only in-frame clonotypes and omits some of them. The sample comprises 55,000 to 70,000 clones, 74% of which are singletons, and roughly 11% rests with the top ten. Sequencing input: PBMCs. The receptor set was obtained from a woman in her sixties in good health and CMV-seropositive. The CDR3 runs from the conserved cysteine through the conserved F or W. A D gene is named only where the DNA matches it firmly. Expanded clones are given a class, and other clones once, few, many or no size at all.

CDR3nt: TGTGCCAGCAGTTATTCCGGGACAGGGGTCACCGGGGAGCTGTTTTTT
CDR3aa: CASSYSGTGVTGELFF
j_gene: TRBJ2-2
abundance: NA
v_gene: TRBV6-6
d_gene: TRBD1

CDR3nt: TGCGCCAGCAGCCCCGGGGGGAGGGGAGAGGTGAACACTGAAGCTTTCTTT
CDR3aa: CASSPGGRGEVNTEAFF
j_gene: TRBJ1-1
abundance: NA
v_gene: TRBV4-1
d_gene: NA

CDR3nt: TGTGCCAGCAGCGTAGAGGGACAGGGGGCGAGCACAGATACGCAGTATTTT
CDR3aa: CASSVEGQGASTDTQYF
j_gene: TRBJ2-3
abundance: NA
v_gene: TRBV9
d_gene: TRBD1

CDR3nt: TGTGCCAGCAGTGCCGCAACGAAAGGGAGGGGCTATGGCTACACCTTC
CDR3aa: CASSAATKGRGYGYTF
j_gene: TRBJ1-2
abundance: NA
v_gene: TRBV27
d_gene: NA

CDR3nt: TGTGCCAGCGATACAGGGGGTAGCAATCAGCCCCAGCATTTT
CDR3aa: CASDTGGSNQPQHF
j_gene: TRBJ1-5
abundance: once
v_gene: TRBV19
d_gene: TRBD1

CDR3nt: TGTGCCAGCAGCTCTCCCCAGACTACGTTCTCCTACGAGCAGTACTTC
CDR3aa: CASSSPQTTFSYEQYF
j_gene: TRBJ2-7
abundance: NA
v_gene: TRBV7-2
d_gene: NA

CDR3nt: TGTGCCAGCAGCGTAGAGTCGGTGGACAGGGGCTATGGCTACACCTTC
CDR3aa: CASSVESVDRGYGYTF
j_gene: TRBJ1-2
abundance: NA
v_gene: TRBV9
d_gene: TRBD1

CDR3nt: TGTGCCAGCAGCTTGGCGGGGGACAGGGGCCAGCCCCAGCATTTT
CDR3aa: CASSLAGDRGQPQHF
j_gene: TRBJ1-5
abundance: few
v_gene: TRBV5-8
d_gene: TRBD1

CDR3nt: TGTGCCAGCTCACCGACTCGGGACACTGAAGCTTTCTTT
CDR3aa: CASSPTRDTEAFF
j_gene: TRBJ1-1
abundance: NA
v_gene: TRBV18
d_gene: NA

CDR3nt: TGCGCCAGCAGCCGACCGGGACTTAGGAACACTGAAGCTTTCTTT
CDR3aa: CASSRPGLRNTEAFF
j_gene: TRBJ1-1
abundance: NA
v_gene: TRBV5-1
d_gene: NA

CDR3nt: TGTGCCAGCAGAAGCCGGGTTTTCCCAACCTCACCCCTCCACTTT
CDR3aa: CASRSRVFPTSPLHF
j_gene: TRBJ1-6
abundance: NA
v_gene: TRBV2
d_gene: NA

CDR3nt: TGTGCCAGTATCGAAACAGGGAGCTCCTATAATTCACCCCTCCACTTT
CDR3aa: CASIETGSSYNSPLHF
j_gene: TRBJ1-6
abundance: NA
v_gene: TRBV19
d_gene: NA

CDR3nt: TGCGCCAGCAGCTCTAGACAGTCGAACACTGAAGCTTTCTTT
CDR3aa: CASSSRQSNTEAFF
j_gene: TRBJ1-1
abundance: NA
v_gene: TRBV5-1
d_gene: NA

CDR3nt: TGTGCCAGCAGCTTAGGCCCCGGGAGGCAGGCGACCCAGTACTTC
CDR3aa: CASSLGPGRQATQYF
j_gene: TRBJ2-5
abundance: NA
v_gene: TRBV7-9
d_gene: TRBD2

CDR3nt: TGTGCCAGCAGTTACTCACAGTACAATGAGCAGTTCTTC
CDR3aa: CASSYSQYNEQFF
j_gene: TRBJ2-1
abundance: once
v_gene: TRBV6-5
d_gene: NA

CDR3nt: TGCGCCAGCACGACAGGGGTGAACACTGAAGCTTTCTTT
CDR3aa: CASTTGVNTEAFF
j_gene: TRBJ1-1
abundance: NA
v_gene: TRBV5-1
d_gene: TRBD1

CDR3nt: TGCGCCAGCAGCAGGGGACTAGCGGGACTGAGCTCCTACAATGAGCAGTTCTTC
CDR3aa: CASSRGLAGLSSYNEQFF
j_gene: TRBJ2-1
abundance: NA
v_gene: TRBV5-1
d_gene: TRBD2

CDR3nt: TGTGCCAGCTCACCAGGGGGCGGTCAGCCCCAGCATTTT
CDR3aa: CASSPGGGQPQHF
j_gene: TRBJ1-5
abundance: NA
v_gene: TRBV18
d_gene: NA

CDR3nt: TGTGCCTGGAGCCGGGGACTAGCGGGTTCGCAAGAGACCCAGTACTTC
CDR3aa: CAWSRGLAGSQETQYF
j_gene: TRBJ2-5
abundance: NA
v_gene: TRBV30
d_gene: TRBD2

CDR3nt: TGCGCCAGCAGCTTGGAGGCAGGGTTGGCTGAAGCTTTCTTT
CDR3aa: CASSLEAGLAEAFF
j_gene: TRBJ1-1
abundance: NA
v_gene: TRBV5-1
d_gene: NA

CDR3nt: TGTGCCAGCAGTGAACTCAGGAACACTGAAGCTTTCTTT
CDR3aa: CASSELRNTEAFF
j_gene: TRBJ1-1
abundance: few
v_gene: TRBV6-1
d_gene: NA

CDR3nt: TGTGCCAGCAGCTTAAGGGCTAGCGGATCGAGCACCGGGGAGCTGTTTTTT
CDR3aa: CASSLRASGSSTGELFF
j_gene: TRBJ2-2
abundance: NA
v_gene: TRBV7-8
d_gene: TRBD2

CDR3nt: TGTGCCAGTAGTCCGTCCAACGGGGAGACCCAGTACTTC
CDR3aa: CASSPSNGETQYF
j_gene: TRBJ2-5
abundance: NA
v_gene: TRBV19
d_gene: NA

CDR3nt: TGCGCCAGCAGCATTCGGGACAAGAACACTGAAGCTTTCTTT
CDR3aa: CASSIRDKNTEAFF
j_gene: TRBJ1-1
abundance: few
v_gene: TRBV4-1
d_gene: NA

CDR3nt: TGCGCCAGCAGCTTGACAGGAACGGGAAACACCATATATTTT
CDR3aa: CASSLTGTGNTIYF
j_gene: TRBJ1-3
abundance: NA
v_gene: TRBV5-1
d_gene: NA

CDR3nt: TGTGCCAGCTCACCACAAAAGACAGGGCGAGGGACTGAAGCTTTCTTT
CDR3aa: CASSPQKTGRGTEAFF
j_gene: TRBJ1-1
abundance: once
v_gene: TRBV18
d_gene: TRBD1

CDR3nt: TGTGCCATCAGGGACGTCCTGAGGGATTCACCCCTCCACTTT
CDR3aa: CAIRDVLRDSPLHF
j_gene: TRBJ1-6
abundance: NA
v_gene: TRBV10-3
d_gene: NA

CDR3nt: TGCGGATCCTGGGGCTCTAATGAAAAACTGTTTTTT
CDR3aa: CGSWGSNEKLFF
j_gene: TRBJ1-4
abundance: few
v_gene: TRBV29-1
d_gene: NA

CDR3nt: TGTGCCAGCAGCTTAGGGGGGACAGGGAGGGAAAAACTGTTTTTT
CDR3aa: CASSLGGTGREKLFF
j_gene: TRBJ1-4
abundance: few
v_gene: TRBV9
d_gene: TRBD1